The present T cell receptor (beta chain) was sequenced within a study of regulatory T cells in long-lasting Graves disease. Described time point: newly diagnosed GD, antithyroid drugs for less than 3 months. Researchers made the TCR library from RNA that was extracted from PBMCs. CDR3 regions were amplified by Arm-PCR using iRepertoire HTBI primers to build TCR beta libraries. TCRdb itself ran the multiplex PCR reads through MiXCR, one entry per CDR3 protein. The profile covers about 530,000 distinct CDR3 sequences, with about 16% appearing a single time and 20% to 30% taken by the ten largest. The CDR3 has 13 residues. The germline V gene encodes CDR1 MNHEY and CDR2 SMNVEV (reference sequence). Trimming shortened V by 5 bases and J by 0 bases, and 6 bases separated the two germline ends. This clonotype was counted ten times or more. The same specimen was also included in a second study, on T cells in Graves' hyperthyroidism and ophthalmopathy. That source adds: Clonotypes that were expanded in thyroid above 0.001 mostly appeared in blood too.

The source is a middle-aged woman with Graves disease. The chain recombines TRBV27 with TRBJ2-3; D remains ambiguous. The sample consisted of peripheral blood mononuclear cells (PBMCs), taken at new diagnosis, from a patient treated with antithyroid drugs. CDR3 loop: CASSVKSTDTQYF. CDR3 bases: TGTGCCAGCAGTGTTAAAAGCACAGATACGCAGTATTTT.